This note documents a single T cell receptor beta chain sequence. Its antigen is unidentified. The data were obtained in a study of a mutant IDH1 vaccine in newly diagnosed glioma. Study in general: Investigators started vaccination 4-6 weeks after radiotherapy alone, or with temozolomide cycles. Sex among treated patients split about 62% male, 37.5% female; mean age was roughly 40 years. The study's findings and limits: It was 85% to 95% of patients that developed vaccine-induced immune responses.

Method: immunoSEQ multiplex PCR; TCRdb's copy keeps in-frame clones and lacks some. The sample includes 35,000 or so clones, over 70% of them seen just once. Germline V gene data show CDR1 as ENHRY and CDR2 as SYGVKD. V shed 3 bases and J shed 4 bases, with 6 bases lying between them. This CDR3 is 13 amino acids long. Time point noted: week 11, during vaccination. In every dose of vaccine, 300 ug of mutant IDH1 20-mer peptide was given alongside topical imiquimod. The TCR comes from a woman in her 30s with glioma. Some clones in this sample may be carry-over from other donors' samples. This specimen consisted of peripheral blood mononuclear cells (PBMCs), obtained from a glioma patient whose treatment included an IDH1 peptide vaccine. The chain joins TRBV10-3 to TRBJ1-4; D perhaps matches TRBD1 (5 bases). As DNA, the CDR3 is TGTGCCATCAGTGATGGGGGTAATGAAAAACTGTTTTTT. Translation: CAISDGGNEKLFF.